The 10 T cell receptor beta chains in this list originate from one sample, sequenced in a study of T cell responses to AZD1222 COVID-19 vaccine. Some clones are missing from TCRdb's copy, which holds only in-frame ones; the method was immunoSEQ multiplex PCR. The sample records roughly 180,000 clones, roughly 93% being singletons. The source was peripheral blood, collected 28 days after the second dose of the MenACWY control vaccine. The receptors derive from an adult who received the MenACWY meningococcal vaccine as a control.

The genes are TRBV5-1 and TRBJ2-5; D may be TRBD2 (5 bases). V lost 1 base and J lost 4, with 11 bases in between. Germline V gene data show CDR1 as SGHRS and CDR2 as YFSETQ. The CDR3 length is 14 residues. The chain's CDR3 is CASSLLEAGETQYF. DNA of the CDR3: TGCGCCAGCAGCTTGTTGGAGGCAGGAGAGACCCAGTACTTC. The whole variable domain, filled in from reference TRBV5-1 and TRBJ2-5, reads KAGVTQTPRYLIKTRGQQVTLSCSPISGHRSVSWYQQTPGQGLQFLFEYFSETQRNKGNFPGRFSGRQFSNSRSEMNVSTLELGDSALYLCASSLLEAGETQYFGPGTRLLVL.

The CDR3 protein is CASSFPGQGNTIYF. CDR3 nucleotides: TGTGCCAGCAGCTTCCCGGGACAGGGAAACACCATATATTTT. The chain couples TRBV9 to TRBJ1-3, with 7 bases aligning to TRBD1. Per germline, CDR1 SGDLS and CDR2 YYNGEE. This CDR3 has 14 residues. The V gene end was trimmed by 4 bases and the J gene end by 4 bases; junction bases not matched to a gene: 5. The whole variable domain, filled in from reference TRBV9 and TRBJ1-3, reads DSGVTQTPKHLITATGQRVTLRCSPRSGDLSVYWYQQSLDQGLQFLIQYYNGEERAKGNILERFSAQQFPDLHSELNLSSLELGDSALYFCASSFPGQGNTIYFGEGSWLTVV.

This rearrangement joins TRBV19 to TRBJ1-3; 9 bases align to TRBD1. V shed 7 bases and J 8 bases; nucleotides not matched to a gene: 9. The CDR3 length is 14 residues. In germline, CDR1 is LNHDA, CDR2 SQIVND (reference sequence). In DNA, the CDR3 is TGTGCCAGTACCCCGGGACAGGGCGGCCACACCATATATTTT. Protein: CASTPGQGGHTIYF.

The CDR3 here is CPDGQGHYGYTF. The CDR3 bases are TGTCCAGATGGCCAGGGACACTATGGCTACACCTTC. V gene TRBV10-3 combines with J gene TRBJ1-2, with D possibly being TRBD1 (5 bases). The CDR3 runs to 12 residues. Per germline, CDR1 ENHRY and CDR2 SYGVKD.

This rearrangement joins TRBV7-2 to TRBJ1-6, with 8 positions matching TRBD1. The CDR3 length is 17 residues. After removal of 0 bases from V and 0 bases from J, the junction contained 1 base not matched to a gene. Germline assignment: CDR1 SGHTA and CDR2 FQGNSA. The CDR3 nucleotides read TGTGCCAGCAGCTTAGCGGGACAGGCCTCCTATAATTCACCCCTCCACTTT. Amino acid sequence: CASSLAGQASYNSPLHF.

The CDR3 region has the DNA TGTGCCAGCAGTGTACTTCGAGCGGACACTGAAGCTTTCTTT. As protein: CASSVLRADTEAFF. The chain links TRBV2 to TRBJ1-1, with D unclear. The V and J ends lost 4 bases and 3 bases respectively, with 12 bases between them. This CDR3 has 14 amino acids. CDR1 and CDR2 (germline): SNHLY, FYNNEI.

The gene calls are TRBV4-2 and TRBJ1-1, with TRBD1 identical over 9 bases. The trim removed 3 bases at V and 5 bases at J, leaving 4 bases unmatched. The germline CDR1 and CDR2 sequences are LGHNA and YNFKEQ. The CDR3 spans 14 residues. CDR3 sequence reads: CASSQDRGRTEAFF. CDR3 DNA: TGTGCCAGCAGCCAGGACAGGGGTCGGACTGAAGCTTTCTTT.

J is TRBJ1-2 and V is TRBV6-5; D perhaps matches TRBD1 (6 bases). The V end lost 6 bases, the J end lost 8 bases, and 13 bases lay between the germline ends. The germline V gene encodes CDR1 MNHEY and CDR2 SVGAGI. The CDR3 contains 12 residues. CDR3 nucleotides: TGTGCCAGCAGAGGACAGTGGTGGGGCTACACCTTC. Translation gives CASRGQWWGYTF.

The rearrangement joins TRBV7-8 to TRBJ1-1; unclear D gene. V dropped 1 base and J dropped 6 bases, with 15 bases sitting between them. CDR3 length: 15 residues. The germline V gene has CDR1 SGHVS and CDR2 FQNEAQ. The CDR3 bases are TGTGCCAGCAGCTTAGTTGCAGGCGCTAAGGCTGAAGCTTTCTTT. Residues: CASSLVAGAKAEAFF. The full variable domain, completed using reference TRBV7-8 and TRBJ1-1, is GAGVSQSPRYKVAKRGQDVALRCDPISGHVSLFWYQQALGQGPEFLTYFQNEAQLDKSGLPSDRFFAERPEGSVSTLKIQRTQQEDSAVYLCASSLVAGAKAEAFFGQGTRLTVV.

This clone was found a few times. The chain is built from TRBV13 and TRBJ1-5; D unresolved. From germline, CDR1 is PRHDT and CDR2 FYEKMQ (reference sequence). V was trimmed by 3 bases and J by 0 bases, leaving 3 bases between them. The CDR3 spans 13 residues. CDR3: CASSFYSNQPQHF. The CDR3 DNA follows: TGTGCCAGCAGCTTCTATAGCAATCAGCCCCAGCATTTT.